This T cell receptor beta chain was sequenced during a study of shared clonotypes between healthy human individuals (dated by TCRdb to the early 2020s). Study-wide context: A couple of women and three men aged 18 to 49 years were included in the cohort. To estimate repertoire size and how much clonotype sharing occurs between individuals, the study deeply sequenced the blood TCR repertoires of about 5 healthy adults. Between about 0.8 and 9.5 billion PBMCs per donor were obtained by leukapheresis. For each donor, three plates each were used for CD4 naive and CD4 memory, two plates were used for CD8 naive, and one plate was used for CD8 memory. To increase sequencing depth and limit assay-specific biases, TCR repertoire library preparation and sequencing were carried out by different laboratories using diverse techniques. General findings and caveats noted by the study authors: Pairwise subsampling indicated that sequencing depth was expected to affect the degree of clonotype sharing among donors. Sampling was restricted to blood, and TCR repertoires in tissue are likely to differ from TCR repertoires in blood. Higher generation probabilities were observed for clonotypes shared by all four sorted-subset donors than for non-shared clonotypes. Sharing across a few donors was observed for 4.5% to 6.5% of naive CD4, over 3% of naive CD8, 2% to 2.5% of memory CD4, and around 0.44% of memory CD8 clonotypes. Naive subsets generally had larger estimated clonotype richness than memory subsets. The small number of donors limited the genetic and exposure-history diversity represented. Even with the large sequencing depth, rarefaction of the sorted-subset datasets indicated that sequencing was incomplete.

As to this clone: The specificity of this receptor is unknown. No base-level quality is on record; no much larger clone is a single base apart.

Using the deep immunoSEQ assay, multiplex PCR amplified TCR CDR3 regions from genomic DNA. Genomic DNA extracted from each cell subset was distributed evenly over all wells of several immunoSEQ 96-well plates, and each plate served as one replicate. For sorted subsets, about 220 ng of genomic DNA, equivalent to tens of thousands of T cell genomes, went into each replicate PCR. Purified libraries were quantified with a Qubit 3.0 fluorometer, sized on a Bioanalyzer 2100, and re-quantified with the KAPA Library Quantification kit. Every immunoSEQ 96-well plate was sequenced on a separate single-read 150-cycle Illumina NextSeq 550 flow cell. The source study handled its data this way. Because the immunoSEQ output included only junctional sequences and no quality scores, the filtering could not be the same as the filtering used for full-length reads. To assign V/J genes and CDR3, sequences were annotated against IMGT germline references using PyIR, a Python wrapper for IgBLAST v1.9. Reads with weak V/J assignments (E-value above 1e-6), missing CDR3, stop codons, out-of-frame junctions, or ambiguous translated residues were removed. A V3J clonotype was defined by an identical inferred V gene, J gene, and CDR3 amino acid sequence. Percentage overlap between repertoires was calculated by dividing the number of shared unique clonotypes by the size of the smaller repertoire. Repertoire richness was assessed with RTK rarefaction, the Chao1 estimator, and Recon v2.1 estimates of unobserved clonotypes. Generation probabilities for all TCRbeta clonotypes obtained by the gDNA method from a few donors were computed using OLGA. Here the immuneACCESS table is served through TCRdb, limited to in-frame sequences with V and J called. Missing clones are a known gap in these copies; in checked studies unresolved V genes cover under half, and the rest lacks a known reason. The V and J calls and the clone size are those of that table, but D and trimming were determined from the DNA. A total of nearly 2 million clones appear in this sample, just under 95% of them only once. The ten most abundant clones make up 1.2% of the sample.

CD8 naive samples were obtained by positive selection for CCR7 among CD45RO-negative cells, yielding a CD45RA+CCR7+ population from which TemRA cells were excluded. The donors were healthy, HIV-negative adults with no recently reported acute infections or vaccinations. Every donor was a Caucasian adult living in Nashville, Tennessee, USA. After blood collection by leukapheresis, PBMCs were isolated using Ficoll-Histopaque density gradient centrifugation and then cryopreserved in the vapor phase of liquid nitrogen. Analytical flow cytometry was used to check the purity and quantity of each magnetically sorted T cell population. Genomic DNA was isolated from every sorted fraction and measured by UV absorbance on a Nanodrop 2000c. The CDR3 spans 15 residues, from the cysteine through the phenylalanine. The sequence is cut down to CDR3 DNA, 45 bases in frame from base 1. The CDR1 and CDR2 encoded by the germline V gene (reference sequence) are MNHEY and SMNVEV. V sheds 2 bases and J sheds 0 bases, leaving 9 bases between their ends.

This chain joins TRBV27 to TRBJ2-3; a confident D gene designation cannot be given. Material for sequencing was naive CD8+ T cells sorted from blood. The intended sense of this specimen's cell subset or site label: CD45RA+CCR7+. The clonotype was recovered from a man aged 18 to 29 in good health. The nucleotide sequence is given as TGTGCCAGCAGTTTAAGGGTTCGTAGCACAGATACGCAGTATTTT. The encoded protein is CASSLRVRSTDTQYF.